Sequencing of this TCR beta chain was carried out in a study of ipilimumab plus nivolumab after autologous stem cell transplantation. Germline CDR1 is SGHTA and CDR2 is FQGTGA. The CDR3 loop spans 20 amino acids. The germline V and J ends were trimmed by 1 base and 1 base, with 22 bases remaining between them. Regarding the study as a whole: The authors say TCR, Treg and microbiome findings warrant further study.

Patients received nivolumab 3 mg/kg at weeks 1, 4, 7, 10, then fortnightly to week 26. The data were produced by immunoSEQ multiplex PCR, yet TCRdb's version contains in-frame clones alone and is incomplete. The sample records 15,000 or so clones, approximately 75% being singletons. A remark on this clone: The antigen is unknown.

The origin of this receptor is a male donor with diffuse large B-cell lymphoma. The starting material was PBMCs, obtained in a trial of ipilimumab plus nivolumab as post-transplant consolidation. This chain connects TRBV7-3 to TRBJ2-2; either TRBD1 or TRBD2 may fit D (6 bases each). CDR3 nucleotides: TGTGCCAGCAGCTTAATAGGTACTAAAAGGGGGGACAAGAACACCGGGGAGCTGTTTTTT. Translation gives CASSLIGTKRGDKNTGELFF. The entire variable domain, with the rest obtained from reference TRBV7-3 and TRBJ2-2, is as follows: GAGVSQTPSNKVTEKGKYVELRCDPISGHTALYWYRQSLGQGPEFLIYFQGTGAADDSGLPNDRFFAVRPEGSVSTLKIQRTERGDSAVYLCASSLIGTKRGDKNTGELFFGEGSRLTVL.